Described below is a single T cell receptor beta chain sequence and its context. Its antigen is unknown. The junction departs from the called germline gene at one end, perhaps through a read error. Next came a second PCR, run for about 7 to 12 cycles, which used a sample-barcoded 5' primer along with a J-beta primer mix. TCRdb fed the 5' RACE reads into MiXCR, producing one record per CDR3 protein. Altogether over 1,500,000 distinct CDR3 sequences are present, around 50% being singletons, with the ten largest covering more than 2%. The CDR3 covers 17 residues. CDR1 and CDR2 from the germline V gene are LNHNV and YYDKDF (reference sequence). The individuals who served as donors were healthy Caucasians living in Russia, aged about 6 to 100. Each sample provided at least 5 micrograms of extracted total RNA. The data derive from a study of blood T cells in healthy people across ages. General observations from the study: The authors considered diversity estimates from one million T cells to be underestimates. Aged donors had fewer naive CD4+ cells and lower diversity than long-lived donors.

Sequencing was carried out using blood. The clonotype originates from a woman aged 35 to 49 in good health. V usage is TRBV15 and J usage is TRBJ2-4; 8 positions agree with TRBD2. The CDR3 protein is CATSRTSGGLAKNIQYF. The CDR3 bases are TGCGCCACCAGCAGGACGAGCGGGGGACTAGCCAAAAACATTCAGTACTTC.